This T cell receptor (beta chain) was identified in a study of blood T cells in healthy people across ages. All donors came from Russia, were Caucasian and healthy, and spanned ages about 6 to 90. A sample-barcoded 5' primer and a J-beta primer mix were used in a second PCR of roughly 7 to 12 cycles. TCRdb analysed the 5' RACE reads with MiXCR anew, one entry per CDR3 protein. The sample comprises approximately 830,000 distinct CDR3 sequences, about 62% of which are singletons, and about a quarter rests with the top ten. Study findings and constraints: Comparison with aged donors showed that long-lived donors had more naive CD4+ cells and higher diversity. It was not possible, with unsorted PBMCs, to conclusively compare naive and antigen-experienced cells. In older individuals, TCR beta diversity per million T cells was lower, falling roughly linearly with age.

The CDR3 covers 16 residues. V was cut by 1 base and J by 1 base, with 14 bases left in between. Germline CDR1 reads LGHNA; CDR2 reads YNFKEQ. As to this clonotype: Its antigen is unidentified.

This receptor was taken from a young man in good health. The sequenced material came from blood. The genes are TRBV4-2 and TRBJ2-7, with D maybe TRBD2 (7 bases). The CDR3 spells CASSQGVGGRSYEQYF. In nucleotides, the CDR3 is TGTGCCAGCAGCCAAGGGGTCGGGGGGCGGTCCTACGAGCAGTACTTC.